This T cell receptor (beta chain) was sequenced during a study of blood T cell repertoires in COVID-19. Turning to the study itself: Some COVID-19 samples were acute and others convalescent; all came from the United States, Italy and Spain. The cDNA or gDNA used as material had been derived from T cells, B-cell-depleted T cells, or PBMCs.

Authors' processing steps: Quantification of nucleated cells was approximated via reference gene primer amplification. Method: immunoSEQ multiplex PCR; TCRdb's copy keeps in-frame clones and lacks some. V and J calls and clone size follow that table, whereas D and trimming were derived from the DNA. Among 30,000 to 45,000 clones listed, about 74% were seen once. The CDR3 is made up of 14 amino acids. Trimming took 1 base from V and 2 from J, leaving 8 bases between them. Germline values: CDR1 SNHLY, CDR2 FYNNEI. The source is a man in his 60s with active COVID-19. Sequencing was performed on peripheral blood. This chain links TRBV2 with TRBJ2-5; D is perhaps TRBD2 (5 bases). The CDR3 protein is CASSEGRAQETQYF. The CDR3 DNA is TGTGCCAGCAGTGAAGGGCGGGCTCAAGAGACCCAGTACTTC.